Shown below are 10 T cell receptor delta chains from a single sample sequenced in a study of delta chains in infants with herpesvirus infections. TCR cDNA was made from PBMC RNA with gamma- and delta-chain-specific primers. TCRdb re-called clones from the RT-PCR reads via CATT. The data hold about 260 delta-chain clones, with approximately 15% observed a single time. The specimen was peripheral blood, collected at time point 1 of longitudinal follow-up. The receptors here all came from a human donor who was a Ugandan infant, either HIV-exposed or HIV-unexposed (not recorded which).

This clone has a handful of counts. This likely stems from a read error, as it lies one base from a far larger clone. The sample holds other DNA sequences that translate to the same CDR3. In nucleotides, the CDR3 is TGTGCTTGGGACATAACGCTGGGGATAAGAGGCTCCTGGGACACCCGACAGATGTTTTTC. It translates to CAWDITLGIRGSWDTRQMFF. This chain uses TRAV38-2/DV8 with TRDJ3, with 7 positions matching TRDD3. In germline, CDR1 is TSESDYY, CDR2 QEAYKQQN. V was clipped by 9 bases and J by 0 bases; unmatched bases: 18. The CDR3 is 20 amino acids.

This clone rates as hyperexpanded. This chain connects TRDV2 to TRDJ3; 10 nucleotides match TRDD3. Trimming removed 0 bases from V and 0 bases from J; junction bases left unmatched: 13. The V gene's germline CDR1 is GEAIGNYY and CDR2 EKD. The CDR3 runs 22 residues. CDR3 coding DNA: TGTGCCTGTGACACCGCAGGAGGGGGATACGCTCCTAGCTCCTGGGACACCCGACAGATGTTTTTC. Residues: CACDTAGGGYAPSSWDTRQMFF.

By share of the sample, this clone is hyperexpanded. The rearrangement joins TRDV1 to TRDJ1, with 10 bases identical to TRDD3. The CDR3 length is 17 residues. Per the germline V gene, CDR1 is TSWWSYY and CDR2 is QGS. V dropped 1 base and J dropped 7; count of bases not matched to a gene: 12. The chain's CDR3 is CALGEHFPWGIHGKLIF. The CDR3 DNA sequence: TGTGCTCTTGGGGAACACTTCCCTTGGGGGATACATGGTAAACTCATCTTT.

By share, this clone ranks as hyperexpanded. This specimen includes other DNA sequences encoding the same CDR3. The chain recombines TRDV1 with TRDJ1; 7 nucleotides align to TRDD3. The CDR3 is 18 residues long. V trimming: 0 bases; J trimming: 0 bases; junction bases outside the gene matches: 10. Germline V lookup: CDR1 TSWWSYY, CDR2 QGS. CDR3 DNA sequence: TGTGCTCTTGGGGAACTACGGATCCTGGGGGGCGACACCGATAAACTCATCTTT. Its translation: CALGELRILGGDTDKLIF.

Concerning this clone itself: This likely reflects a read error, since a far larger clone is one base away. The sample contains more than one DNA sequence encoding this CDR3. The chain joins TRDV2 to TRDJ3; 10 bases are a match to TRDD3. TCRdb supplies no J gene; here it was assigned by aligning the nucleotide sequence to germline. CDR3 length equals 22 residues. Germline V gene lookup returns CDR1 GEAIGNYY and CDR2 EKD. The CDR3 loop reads CACDTAGGGYAPSSWDTRQMFF. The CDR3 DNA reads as TGTGCCTGTGACACCGCAGGAGGGGGATACGCTCCTAGCTCCTGGGATACCCGACAGATGTTTTTC.

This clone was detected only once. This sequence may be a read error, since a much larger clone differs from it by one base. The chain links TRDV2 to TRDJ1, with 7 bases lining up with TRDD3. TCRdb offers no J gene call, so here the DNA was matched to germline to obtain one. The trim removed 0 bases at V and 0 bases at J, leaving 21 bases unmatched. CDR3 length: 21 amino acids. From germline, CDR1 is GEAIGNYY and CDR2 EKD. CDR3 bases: TGTGCCTGTGACACCGAGGCGTCCGGGATACTGGAGTTGCCCTACACCGATAAACTCATCTTT. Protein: CACDTEASGILELPYTDKLIF.

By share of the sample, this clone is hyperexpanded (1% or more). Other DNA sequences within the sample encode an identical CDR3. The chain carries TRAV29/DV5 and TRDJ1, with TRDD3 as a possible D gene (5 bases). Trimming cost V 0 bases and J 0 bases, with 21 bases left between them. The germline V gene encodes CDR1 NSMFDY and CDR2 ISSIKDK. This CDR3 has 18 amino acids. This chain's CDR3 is CAASAGGYVLEYTDKLIF. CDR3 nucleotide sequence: TGTGCAGCAAGCGCCGGGGGCTACGTACTGGAGTACACCGATAAACTCATCTTT.

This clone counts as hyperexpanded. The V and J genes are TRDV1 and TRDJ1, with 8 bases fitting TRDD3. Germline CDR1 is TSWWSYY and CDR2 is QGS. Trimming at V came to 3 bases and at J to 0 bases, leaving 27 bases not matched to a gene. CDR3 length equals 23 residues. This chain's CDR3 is CALGDGASPLRLLGALNTDKLIF. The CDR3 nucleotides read TGTGCTCTTGGGGACGGGGCCTCGCCCCTGAGGTTACTGGGGGCACTCAACACCGATAAACTCATCTTT.

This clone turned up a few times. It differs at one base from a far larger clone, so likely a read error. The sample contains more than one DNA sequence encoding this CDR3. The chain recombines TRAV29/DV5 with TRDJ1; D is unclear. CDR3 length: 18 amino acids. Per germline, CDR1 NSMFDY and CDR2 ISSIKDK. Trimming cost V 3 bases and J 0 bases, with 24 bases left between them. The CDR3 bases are TGTGCAGCAATCACCTCACAAGCGAGCCGAATATACACCGATAAACTCATCTTT. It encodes CAAITSQASRIYTDKLIF.

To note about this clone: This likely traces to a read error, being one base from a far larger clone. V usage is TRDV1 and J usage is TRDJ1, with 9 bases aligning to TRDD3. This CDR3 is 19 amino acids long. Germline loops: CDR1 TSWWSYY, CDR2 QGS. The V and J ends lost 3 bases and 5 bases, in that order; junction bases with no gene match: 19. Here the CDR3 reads CALGDGPFPTGGEVDKLIF. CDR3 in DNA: TGTGCTCTTGGGGACGGCCCCTTCCCTACTGGGGGAGAAGTAGATAAACTCATCTTT.